Shown below are 18 T cell receptor beta chains from a single sample sequenced in a study of beta chain features in type 1 diabetes. Reverse transcription of all isolated RNA meant that expressed TCRB transcripts were sequenced. Here immunoSEQ multiplex PCR was the method, and the copy in TCRdb shows in-frame clones only, minus some. The top ten hold about 2.2% of the sample, which has 28,000 or so clones, roughly 61% seen once. The antigens for these receptors are not known. Study-wide results and caveats: All four CD4+ subsets of Type 1 diabetes patients contained TCRB CDR3s that were moderately but significantly shorter.

Sequencing input: Tregs from blood. These receptors were collected from a woman aged 30 to 39 with type 1 diabetes.

The chain combines TRBV5-1 with TRBJ2-2, with D possibly being TRBD2 (5 bases). Between the trimmed V and J ends, which lost 1 base and 4 bases, there was a span of 11 bases. Germline V gene sequence: CDR1 SGHRS, CDR2 YFSETQ. The CDR3 loop spans 15 amino acids. This CDR3 reads CASSLSVGVTGELFF. The CDR3 DNA reads TGCGCCAGCAGCTTGAGTGTCGGGGTCACCGGGGAGCTGTTTTTT.

The chain is built from TRBV18 and TRBJ2-1; 15 positions agree with TRBD2. The CDR3 totals 14 residues. The germline V gene encodes CDR1 KGHSH and CDR2 LQKENI. V dropped 4 bases and J dropped 10; count of bases not matched to a gene: 2. CDR3 sequence (DNA): TGTGCCAGCTCACAAGGGACTAGCGGGAGGGAGCAGTTCTTC. Its protein product is CASSQGTSGREQFF. The complete variable domain, with remaining parts taken from reference TRBV18 and TRBJ2-1, reads NAGVMQNPRHLVRRRGQEARLRCSPMKGHSHVYWYRQLPEEGLKFMVYLQKENIIDESGMPKERFSAEFPKEGPSILRIQQVVRGDSAAYFCASSQGTSGREQFFGPGTRLTVL.

This CDR3 reads CASSPSFSGTNTGELFF. In DNA form, the CDR3 reads TGTGCCAGCTCACCGTCTTTCTCAGGGACGAACACCGGGGAGCTGTTTTTT. The V call is TRBV18, the J call TRBJ2-2, with D possibly being TRBD1 (5 bases). V was pared by 3 bases and J by 0 bases, with 14 bases between. Germline CDR1 reads KGHSH; CDR2 reads LQKENI. This CDR3 region has 17 residues. Full variable domain (rest looked up from reference TRBV18 and TRBJ2-2): NAGVMQNPRHLVRRRGQEARLRCSPMKGHSHVYWYRQLPEEGLKFMVYLQKENIIDESGMPKERFSAEFPKEGPSILRIQQVVRGDSAAYFCASSPSFSGTNTGELFFGEGSRLTVL.

This clone appeared a few times. The chain recombines TRBV7-9 with TRBJ2-7; maybe TRBD2 (6 bases). There are 14 residues in the CDR3. V shed 2 bases and J shed 0 bases, with 8 bases lying between them. Germline assignment: CDR1 SEHNR and CDR2 FQNEAQ (reference sequence). The CDR3 DNA sequence: TGTGCCAGCAGCTTATGGCGGGACTCCTACGAGCAGTACTTC. Protein product: CASSLWRDSYEQYF.

J is TRBJ2-2 and V is TRBV5-5; 7 nucleotides agree with TRBD2. The CDR3 extends over 15 amino acids. Trimming took 4 bases from V and 2 from J; bases not matched to a gene: 5. Germline CDR1 reads SGHKS; CDR2 reads YYEKEE (reference sequence). CDR3 sequence reads: CASSQGLHNTGELFF. CDR3 nucleotide sequence: TGTGCCAGCAGCCAGGGACTACATAACACCGGGGAGCTGTTTTTT.

This rearrangement joins TRBV18 to TRBJ1-5, with D perhaps TRBD1 (6 bases). Trimming shortened V by 2 bases and J by 0 bases, and 14 bases separated the two germline ends. Per the germline V gene, CDR1 is KGHSH and CDR2 is LQKENI. The CDR3 covers 17 residues. CDR3 nucleotides: TGTGCCAGCTCACCAACCGGACAGCCATATAGCAATCAGCCCCAGCATTTT. This encodes CASSPTGQPYSNQPQHF.

This chain uses TRBV9 with TRBJ2-1; TRBD2 agrees at 7 bases. This CDR3 is 16 amino acids long. The J segment lost 0 bases and the V segment lost 7 bases, leaving 10 bases of the junction unmatched. The germline V gene has CDR1 SGDLS and CDR2 YYNGEE. This chain's CDR3 is CASASSGSSSYNEQFF. The CDR3 DNA is TGTGCCAGCGCCTCTAGCGGTTCTAGCTCCTACAATGAGCAGTTCTTC.

The gene calls are TRBV19 and TRBJ2-1; 8 nucleotides line up with TRBD2. Germline lookup yields CDR1 LNHDA and CDR2 SQIVND (reference sequence). J gave up 8 bases and V 1 base, and 19 bases lay outside the gene matches. The CDR3 runs 19 residues. CDR3 DNA sequence: TGTGCCAGTAGTATAGCGGGATTTCTAGCGGGCCGCACGAGCGATGAGCAGTTCTTC. The encoded protein is CASSIAGFLAGRTSDEQFF.

The chain uses TRBV6-4 and TRBJ2-3, with 7 positions matching TRBD2. Trimming took 3 bases from V and 5 from J; bases not matched to a gene: 8. Germline V gene sequence: CDR1 MRHNA, CDR2 SNTAGT. This CDR3 spans 15 amino acids. In nucleotides, the CDR3 is TGTGCCAGCAGTGATACGCGGGGGAGTGGAGATACGCAGTATTTT. Protein sequence: CASSDTRGSGDTQYF.

CDR3 loop: CSVGGQGVGTQYF. The CDR3 coding sequence is TGCAGCGTTGGGGGTCAGGGGGTCGGTACGCAGTATTTT. The chain is built from TRBV29-1 and TRBJ2-3; TRBD1 aligns across 7 bases. CDR1 is SQVTM and CDR2 is ANQGSEA in the germline V gene. This CDR3 is built from 13 residues. V lost 4 bases and J lost 8; bases outside the gene matches: 9.

This clone was seen just once. The chain couples TRBV5-6 to TRBJ1-4; 10 bases are a match to TRBD1. CDR1 SGHDT and CDR2 YYEEEE come from the germline V gene. The CDR3 loop spans 16 amino acids. J lost 8 bases, V lost 4 bases, and 11 bases had no gene match. The CDR3 sequence: CASSPPGQGVREKLFF. CDR3 nucleotide sequence: TGTGCCAGCAGCCCCCCCGGACAGGGGGTTCGAGAAAAACTGTTTTTT.

The rearrangement joins TRBV7-3 to TRBJ2-3, with TRBD2 as a possible D gene (5 bases). V lost 2 bases, J lost 8 bases, and 8 bases lay in between. Per the germline V gene, CDR1 is SGHTA and CDR2 is FQGTGA. CDR3 length: 12 amino acids. This CDR3 reads CASSLVSGTQYF. CDR3 in DNA: TGTGCCAGCAGCTTAGTAAGCGGTACGCAGTATTTT.

This clone was detected a few times. CDR3 DNA sequence: TGCGCCAGCAGCTTGGGCCCCAGCGCCTACGAGCAGTACTTC. This gives the protein CASSLGPSAYEQYF. The chain joins TRBV5-1 to TRBJ2-7; no clear D gene. The CDR3 length is 14 residues. CDR1 is SGHRS and CDR2 is YFSETQ in the germline V gene. V was trimmed by 0 bases and J by 2 bases, leaving 9 bases between them. Using reference TRBV5-1 and TRBJ2-7 for the parts outside the CDR3, the full variable domain is KAGVTQTPRYLIKTRGQQVTLSCSPISGHRSVSWYQQTPGQGLQFLFEYFSETQRNKGNFPGRFSGRQFSNSRSEMNVSTLELGDSALYLCASSLGPSAYEQYFGPGTRLTVT.

This chain joins TRBV2 and TRBJ1-2; 7 nucleotides match TRBD1. There are 12 residues in the CDR3. Germline CDR1 and CDR2: SNHLY and FYNNEI. V dropped 6 bases and J dropped 9; count of bases not matched to a gene: 7. CDR3 residues: CASSPGQRRYTF. The CDR3 DNA reads TGTGCCAGCAGCCCGGGACAGAGGCGCTACACCTTC.

This clone has only one observation. The chain carries TRBV10-1 and TRBJ1-4, with 8 positions matching TRBD1. Germline values: CDR1 WNHNN, CDR2 SYGVQD (reference sequence). The length of the CDR3 is 14 residues. V lost 6 bases to trimming and J lost 6 bases; unmatched junction nucleotides: 6. The CDR3 is CASRLKDRDEKLFF. The CDR3 DNA reads as TGCGCCAGCAGGCTAAAGGACAGGGATGAAAAACTGTTTTTT.

The gene calls are TRBV7-9 and TRBJ1-1, with 8 nucleotides matching TRBD1. The germline V gene has CDR1 SEHNR and CDR2 FQNEAQ (reference sequence). The CDR3 covers 14 residues. V shed 1 base and J 5 bases; nucleotides not matched to a gene: 3. CDR3 DNA sequence: TGTGCCAGCAGCTTAGACAGGGGGAGGACTGAAGCTTTCTTT. Translation: CASSLDRGRTEAFF.

This clone has a handful of counts. The chain employs TRBV29-1 and TRBJ2-2; D is perhaps TRBD2 (6 bases). This CDR3 comprises 15 residues. Trimming left V 3 bases short and J 3 bases short, with 14 bases between. Germline-derived CDR1 and CDR2 are SQVTM and ANQGSEA. The CDR3 bases are TGCAGCGTTGATAGGGGTAGCGGATACACCGGGGAGCTGTTTTTT. Its protein is CSVDRGSGYTGELFF.

The gene calls are TRBV27 and TRBJ1-2; a possible D gene is TRBD1 (6 bases). Trimming left V 5 bases short and J 4 bases short, with 14 bases between. There are 14 residues in the CDR3. CDR1 and CDR2 (germline): MNHEY, SMNVEV (reference sequence). CDR3 in amino acids: CASSPRGGPYGYTF. The CDR3, as DNA: TGTGCCAGCAGTCCCCGGGGGGGGCCCTATGGCTACACCTTC.